This entry lists 27 T cell receptor beta chains sequenced from one sample in a study of CD8 T cells in ankylosing spondylitis. Study-level points and caveats: Blood from ankylosing spondylitis patients appeared to carry a characteristic roughly 8-variant TCR beta motif.

TCRdb ran MiXCR on the 5' RACE reads and lists one entry per CDR3 protein. The sample records fewer than 650,000 distinct CDR3 sequences, roughly 13% being singletons. For these receptors, no antigen is known. Sequencing was done on a sample of blood, either unsorted or a sorted T cell fraction (not recorded which). Source of these receptors: a male donor with ankylosing spondylitis.

J is TRBJ1-2 and V is TRBV4-1; weak D call: TRBD1 (6 bases). Trimming removed 2 bases from V and 3 bases from J, with 22 bases in between. CDR3 size: 18 residues. Germline assignment: CDR1 MGHRA and CDR2 YSYEKL. The CDR3 is CASSQPRDTLRGDYGYTF. The CDR3 bases are TGCGCCAGCAGCCAACCCCGGGACACCCTACGGGGGGACTATGGCTACACCTTC.

This clonotype was found a few times. The V gene is TRBV20-1, the J gene TRBJ2-4, with D maybe TRBD2 (7 bases). Trimming shortened V by 3 bases and J by 16 bases, and 22 bases separated the two germline ends. Looked up from germline, CDR1 is DFQATT and CDR2 is SNEGSKA (reference sequence). The CDR3 contains 13 residues. The CDR3 sequence is CSASQGRDSEPYF. The DNA of the CDR3 is TGCAGTGCTAGTCAGGGGAGGGATTCCGAGCCTTACTTC.

This clonotype was counted only a few times. This chain joins TRBV20-1 and TRBJ2-3; 16 positions agree with TRBD2. Germline V lookup: CDR1 DFQATT, CDR2 SNEGSKA (reference sequence). The CDR3 is 16 residues long. The V segment lost 3 bases and the J segment 6 bases; nucleotides outside the gene matches: 6. The CDR3 DNA is TGCAGTGCTAGTGGGACTAGCGGGAGGGCCCTGGATACGCAGTATTTT. Amino acid sequence: CSASGTSGRALDTQYF.

This clonotype was seen a few times. The rearrangement joins TRBV24-1 to TRBJ1-5, with D hard to call. The CDR3 extends over 12 amino acids. Germline V gives CDR1 KGHDR, CDR2 SFDVKD. V lost 10 bases to trimming and J lost 4 bases, with 10 bases between them. CDR3: CATARANQPQHF. Here the CDR3 DNA reads TGTGCCACGGCCCGCGCAAATCAGCCCCAGCATTTT.

This clonotype was seen a handful of times. V is TRBV29-1 and J is TRBJ2-2; 9 positions agree with TRBD1. Germline trimming cut 5 bases from V and 7 bases from J; bases unmatched to any gene: 5. The CDR3 runs 13 residues. CDR1 is SQVTM and CDR2 is ANQGSEA in the germline V gene. The chain's CDR3 is CSVHTGGGGELFF. The CDR3 nucleotides read TGCAGCGTTCATACAGGGGGCGGCGGGGAGCTGTTTTTT.

The rearrangement joins TRBV21-1 to TRBJ2-1. TRBV21-1 is shown as a pseudogene. This CDR3 is 14 amino acids long. The CDR3 here is CASSKVQPYGEQFF. For the CDR3, the DNA is TGTGCCAGCAGCAAAGTACAGCCATACGGTGAGCAGTTCTTC.

The chain combines TRBV20-1 with TRBJ1-5; D uncertain. V lost 1 base to trimming and J lost 1 base, with 5 bases between them. This CDR3 has 13 amino acids. Germline V gene lookup returns CDR1 DFQATT and CDR2 SNEGSKA (reference sequence). In DNA form, the CDR3 reads TGCAGTGCTAGAGTCGGCAGCAATCAGCCCCAGCATTTT. Residues: CSARVGSNQPQHF.

The rearrangement uses TRBV10-2 and TRBJ2-5; 10 bases align to TRBD2. This CDR3 has 16 amino acids. The germline V gene encodes CDR1 WSHSY and CDR2 SAAADI. V was pared by 2 bases and J by 5 bases, with 8 bases of the junction left unmatched. CDR3 loop: CASSEKREGRRETQYF. In DNA form, the CDR3 reads TGCGCCAGCAGTGAGAAGCGGGAGGGCCGTCGGGAGACCCAGTACTTC.

This clonotype turned up a few times. The V gene is TRBV2, the J gene TRBJ2-3, with a possible D match to TRBD2 (6 bases). Trimming took 7 bases from V and 4 from J, leaving 15 bases between them. The CDR3 has 14 residues. CDR1 is SNHLY and CDR2 is FYNNEI in the germline V gene. For the CDR3, the DNA is TGTGCCAGCACGGGGGACTCTATGGCAGATACGCAGTATTTT. This translates into CASTGDSMADTQYF.

The V and J genes are TRBV24-1 and TRBJ2-1; tentatively, D is TRBD1 or TRBD2 (6 bases each). The V gene lost 3 bases and the J gene lost 15 bases, with 17 bases spanning the gap. Germline CDR1 KGHDR, CDR2 SFDVKD. This CDR3 has 13 amino acids. The CDR3 region is CATSDPRGVGMFF. CDR3 in DNA: TGTGCCACCAGTGATCCGAGGGGGGTAGGTATGTTCTTC.

The genes are TRBV18 and TRBJ2-2, with 8 bases fitting TRBD2. The CDR3 has 15 residues. Per the germline V gene, CDR1 is KGHSH and CDR2 is LQKENI. The V and J ends lost 6 bases and 4 bases, in that order; junction bases with no gene match: 7. CDR3 sequence: CASSDAGGFTGELFF. The CDR3 nucleotides read TGTGCCAGCTCGGACGCGGGGGGTTTCACCGGGGAGCTGTTTTTT.

The chain is built from TRBV18 and TRBJ1-2; D gene uncertain. Trimming cost V 3 bases and J 4 bases, with 12 bases left between them. The germline gives CDR1 KGHSH, CDR2 LQKENI. The CDR3 runs 14 residues. The CDR3 sequence: CASSPLTNPYGYTF. In nucleotides, the CDR3 is TGTGCCAGCTCACCCTTGACAAACCCCTATGGCTACACCTTC.

Worth noting for this clonotype: A much more abundant neighbour one base away suggests this may be a read error. The rearrangement joins TRBV7-9 to TRBJ1-1; no clear D gene. CDR1 and CDR2 from the germline V gene are SEHNR and FQNEAQ (reference sequence). The CDR3 has 16 amino acids. This chain's CDR3 is CANSFPEREGNTEAFF. The CDR3 bases are TGTGCCAACAGCTTCCCGGAGAGAGAGGGGAACACTGAAGCTTTCTTT.

This chain links TRBV7-8 with TRBJ2-6, with 7 bases identical to TRBD2. The CDR3 covers 16 residues. J was trimmed by 2 bases and V by 5 bases; bases with no gene match: 6. Germline values: CDR1 SGHVS, CDR2 FQNEAQ. CDR3 DNA: TGTGCCAGCAGCAACTACCGGGGGGCTGGGGCCAACGTCCTGACTTTC. Amino acids: CASSNYRGAGANVLTF.

The chain couples TRBV15 to TRBJ2-3, with D unresolved. V was shortened by 0 bases and J by 5 bases, with 15 bases between the two germline ends. CDR3 length: 16 residues. Germline CDR1 reads LNHNV; CDR2 reads YYDKDF (reference sequence). CDR3 nucleotide sequence: TGTGCCACCAGCAGAGAGGTAGCTGGAAGAGAAGATACGCAGTATTTT. It translates to CATSREVAGREDTQYF.

This clonotype was detected a few times. The chain links TRBV29-1 to TRBJ2-2; D is possibly TRBD2 (7 bases). CDR3 size: 14 residues. From germline, CDR1 is SQVTM and CDR2 ANQGSEA. Trimming shortened V by 7 bases and J by 6 bases, and 18 bases separated the two germline ends. DNA for the CDR3: TGCAGCGCCTGGGGGCGGGAGTCTTCCGGGGAGCTGTTTTTT. Its protein product is CSAWGRESSGELFF.

The sample holds a few counts of this clonotype. V gene TRBV24-1 combines with J gene TRBJ2-6, with 9 bases aligning to TRBD1. Germline lookup yields CDR1 KGHDR and CDR2 SFDVKD. This CDR3 comprises 19 residues. V trimming: 5 bases; J trimming: 3 bases; junction bases outside the gene matches: 13. The chain's CDR3 is CATSGLLRDREDGANVLTF. The DNA for the CDR3 is TGTGCCACCAGTGGCCTCCTCCGGGACAGGGAGGATGGGGCCAACGTCCTGACTTTC.

The chain is built from TRBV6-5 and TRBJ2-2; possibly TRBD2 for D (6 bases). Germline V lookup: CDR1 MNHEY, CDR2 SVGAGI. With 4 bases removed from V and 6 bases from J, the gap between germline ends came to 15 bases. The CDR3 spans 15 residues. The CDR3 nucleotides are TGTGCCAGCAGTTCTCTGGGGACGGGGGCCGGGGAGCTGTTTTTT. Residues: CASSSLGTGAGELFF.

The CDR3 nucleotides read TGTGCCAGCAGCGTAGGGCCGGAAAATGAGCAGTTCTTC. It translates to CASSVGPENEQFF. The rearrangement uses TRBV9 and TRBJ2-1; D is unresolved. This CDR3 is built from 13 residues. Between the trimmed V and J ends, which lost 0 bases and 7 bases, there was a span of 8 bases. CDR1 and CDR2 from the germline V gene are SGDLS and YYNGEE. Full variable domain (remainder filled in from reference TRBV9 and TRBJ2-1): DSGVTQTPKHLITATGQRVTLRCSPRSGDLSVYWYQQSLDQGLQFLIQYYNGEERAKGNILERFSAQQFPDLHSELNLSSLELGDSALYFCASSVGPENEQFFGPGTRLTVL.

This clonotype was detected a few times. This chain links TRBV7-2 with TRBJ1-5; unclear D gene. CDR1 SGHTA and CDR2 FQGNSA come from the germline V gene. The CDR3 extends over 15 amino acids. V lost 4 bases to trimming and J lost 0 bases, with 10 bases between them. The CDR3 here is CASSSGSYSNQPQHF. The CDR3 DNA reads TGTGCCAGCAGCTCTGGATCCTATAGCAATCAGCCCCAGCATTTT.

The table lists this clonotype with a few counts. The chain employs TRBV18 and TRBJ2-3; 11 bases are a match to TRBD1. Germline-derived CDR1 and CDR2 are KGHSH and LQKENI. The CDR3 sequence is 14 residues long. Trimming at V came to 1 base and at J to 7 bases, leaving 1 base not matched to a gene. The CDR3 region is CASSPRDRGNTQYF. CDR3 sequence (DNA): TGTGCCAGCTCACCACGGGACAGGGGGAATACGCAGTATTTT.

This clonotype was seen ten or more times. This sequence joins TRBV4-1 and TRBJ2-2; 14 bases agree with TRBD2. The CDR3 runs to 17 residues. Germline CDR1 and CDR2: MGHRA and YSYEKL. V lost 1 base to trimming and J lost 4 bases; unmatched junction nucleotides: 2. The CDR3 here is CASSQGTSGRITGELFF. The DNA for the CDR3 is TGCGCCAGCAGCCAAGGGACTAGCGGGAGGATCACCGGGGAGCTGTTTTTT.

The CDR3 reads CASSPGGTIQETQYF. CDR3 nucleotide sequence: TGTGCCAGCTCACCAGGGGGAACCATCCAAGAGACCCAGTACTTC. The chain employs TRBV18 and TRBJ2-5; D tentatively reads TRBD1 or TRBD2 (5 bases each). Per the germline V gene, CDR1 is KGHSH and CDR2 is LQKENI. The CDR3 runs 15 residues. The V gene lost 2 bases and the J gene lost 1 base, with 11 bases spanning the gap. The entire variable domain, with the rest obtained from reference TRBV18 and TRBJ2-5, is as follows: NAGVMQNPRHLVRRRGQEARLRCSPMKGHSHVYWYRQLPEEGLKFMVYLQKENIIDESGMPKERFSAEFPKEGPSILRIQQVVRGDSAAYFCASSPGGTIQETQYFGPGTRLLVL.

This clonotype was counted between two and nine times. The chain carries TRBV7-2 and TRBJ1-2, with D maybe TRBD1 (6 bases). The CDR3 covers 15 residues. Germline assignment: CDR1 SGHTA and CDR2 FQGNSA. Trimming removed 3 bases from V and 4 bases from J, with 15 bases in between. In DNA, the CDR3 is TGTGCCAGCAGCTTTTACGACCGGGACACCTATGGCTACACCTTC. It codes for CASSFYDRDTYGYTF.

The V call is TRBV5-5, the J call TRBJ2-2; 11 bases agree with TRBD2. CDR1 and CDR2 from the germline V gene are SGHKS and YYEKEE (reference sequence). The CDR3 is made up of 17 amino acids. V dropped 5 bases and J dropped 1; count of bases not matched to a gene: 7. DNA of the CDR3: TGTGCCAGCAGTCTTAGACTAGCGGGACTGAACACCGGGGAGCTGTTTTTT. Its protein is CASSLRLAGLNTGELFF.

The chain is built from TRBV3-1 and TRBJ1-5; D remains ambiguous. Trimming pared 0 bases from V and 2 bases from J, leaving 11 bases between. CDR1 and CDR2 from the germline V gene are LGHDT and YNNKEL (reference sequence). CDR3 length: 16 residues. As DNA, the CDR3 is TGTGCCAGCAGCCAAGAGGAGCACTTCGGCAATCAGCCCCAGCATTTT. Residues: CASSQEEHFGNQPQHF.

This clonotype was seen a handful of times. The rearrangement uses TRBV11-1 and TRBJ2-7; the D gene is possibly TRBD2 (5 bases). The CDR3 consists of 14 residues. The germline gives CDR1 SGHAT, CDR2 FQDESV (reference sequence). V shed 3 bases and J shed 4 bases, with 13 bases lying between them. The CDR3 region has the DNA TGTGCCAGCAGCTTTTCGGGGTCTGGATACGAGCAGTACGTC. It is translated as CASSFSGSGYEQYV.